This T cell receptor beta chain was documented in a study of shared clonotypes between healthy human individuals. Across the whole study: CD4 naive and CD4 memory each took three plates per donor, while CD8 naive took two and CD8 memory one. Regarding the study as a whole: Clonotypes that were shared across a handful of donors made up roughly 5% of naive CD4 clonotypes.

About this clone: Antigen unknown.

The V gene end was trimmed by 5 bases and the J gene end by 9 bases; junction bases not matched to a gene: 8. Per the germline V gene, CDR1 is SGHTA and CDR2 is FQGNSA. There are 13 residues in the CDR3. Generated by immunoSEQ multiplex PCR, the TCRdb table keeps only in-frame clones and is missing some. The sample consists of around 2,000,000 clones, 85% to 95% of them appearing once. The chain carries TRBV7-2 and TRBJ2-7, with 9 bases lining up with TRBD2. Material for sequencing was naive CD4+ T cells sorted from blood. As for subset: CD45RA+ positively selected. The clonotype originates from a man younger than 30 in good health. The CDR3 region is CASSPPGLAAQYF. CDR3 nucleotide sequence: TGTGCCAGCAGCCCGCCGGGACTAGCAGCGCAGTACTTC.